What follows are 3 T cell receptor beta chains derived from one specimen sequenced in a study of post-analysis software for immune sequencing data. Study-level points and caveats: In patients, about five TRBV segments were more frequent than in controls, with TRBV5-6, TRBV5-1 and TRBV20-1 among them.

Their specific antigens are unknown. The TCR beta cDNA libraries contained unique molecular identifiers. TCRdb reanalysed the PCR reads using MiXCR and keeps one entry per CDR3 protein. In the table there are 350,000 to 450,000 distinct CDR3 sequences, approximately 33% of which are singletons. What was sequenced was blood. The receptors here all came from a girl between 5 and 17 years old with multiple sclerosis.

The chain couples TRBV6-2 or TRBV6-3 to TRBJ1-2; D is undetermined. Trimming removed 6 bases from V and 8 bases from J, with 16 bases in between. This CDR3 has 13 residues. Looked up from germline, CDR1 is MNHEY and CDR2 is SVGEGT. CDR3 DNA sequence: TGTGCCAGCAGAGCGCGGCCAATTCAAGGCTACACCTTC. This sequence encodes CASRARPIQGYTF.

The chain has TRBV12-3 or TRBV12-4 and TRBJ2-1; 10 positions agree with TRBD2. This CDR3 comprises 15 residues. The ends lost 4 bases at V and 2 bases at J; junction bases unmatched: 2. The CDR3 protein is CASSWSGGAYNEQFF. CDR3 sequence (DNA): TGTGCCAGCAGTTGGAGCGGGGGGGCCTACAATGAGCAGTTCTTC.

In its sample, this clonotype was seen a few times. This CDR3 is CSVVPADHYEQYF. DNA of the CDR3: TGCAGCGTTGTCCCAGCGGACCACTACGAGCAGTACTTC. This rearrangement joins TRBV29-1 to TRBJ2-7; possible D gene TRBD2, 5 bases. Trimming took off 4 bases at V and 3 bases at J, with 13 bases between the two ends. The CDR3 runs to 13 residues. Germline lookup yields CDR1 SQVTM and CDR2 ANQGSEA.